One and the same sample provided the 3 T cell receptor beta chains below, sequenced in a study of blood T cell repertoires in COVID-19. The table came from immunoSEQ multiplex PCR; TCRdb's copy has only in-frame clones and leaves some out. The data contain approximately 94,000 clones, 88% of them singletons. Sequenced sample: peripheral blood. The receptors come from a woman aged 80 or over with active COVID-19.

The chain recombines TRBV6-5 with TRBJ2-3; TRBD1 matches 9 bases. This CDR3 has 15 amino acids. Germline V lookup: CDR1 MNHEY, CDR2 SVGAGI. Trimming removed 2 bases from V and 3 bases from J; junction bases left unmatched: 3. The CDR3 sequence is CASSYEGQGTDTQYF. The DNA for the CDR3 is TGTGCCAGCAGTTACGAGGGACAGGGTACAGATACGCAGTATTTT.

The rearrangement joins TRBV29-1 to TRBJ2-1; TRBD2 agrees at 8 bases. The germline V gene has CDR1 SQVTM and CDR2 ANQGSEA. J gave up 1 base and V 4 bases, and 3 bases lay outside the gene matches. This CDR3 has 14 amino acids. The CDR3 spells CSVVREESYNEQFF. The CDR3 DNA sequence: TGCAGCGTTGTGCGGGAGGAGTCCTACAATGAGCAGTTCTTC.

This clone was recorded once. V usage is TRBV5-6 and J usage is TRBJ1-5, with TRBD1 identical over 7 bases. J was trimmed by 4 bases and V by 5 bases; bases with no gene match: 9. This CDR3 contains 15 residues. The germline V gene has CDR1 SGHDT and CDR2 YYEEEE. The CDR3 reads CASSTDRTLNQPQHF. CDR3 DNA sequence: TGTGCCAGCAGTACGGACAGGACCTTGAATCAGCCCCAGCATTTT. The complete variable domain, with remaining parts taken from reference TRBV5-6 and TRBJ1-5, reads DAGVTQSPTHLIKTRGQQVTLRCSPKSGHDTVSWYQQALGQGPQFIFQYYEEEERQRGNFPDRFSGHQFPNYSSELNVNALLLGDSALYLCASSTDRTLNQPQHFGDGTRLSIL.